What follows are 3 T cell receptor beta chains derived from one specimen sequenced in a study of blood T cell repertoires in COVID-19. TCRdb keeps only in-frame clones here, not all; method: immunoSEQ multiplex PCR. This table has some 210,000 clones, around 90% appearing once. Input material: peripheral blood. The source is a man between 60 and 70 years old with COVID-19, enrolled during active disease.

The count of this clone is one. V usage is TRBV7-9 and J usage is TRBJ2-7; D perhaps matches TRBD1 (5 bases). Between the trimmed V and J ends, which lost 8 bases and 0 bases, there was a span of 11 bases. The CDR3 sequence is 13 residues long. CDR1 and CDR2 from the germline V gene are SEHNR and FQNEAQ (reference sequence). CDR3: CASDQGYSYEQYF. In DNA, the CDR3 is TGTGCCAGCGACCAGGGCTACTCCTACGAGCAGTACTTC. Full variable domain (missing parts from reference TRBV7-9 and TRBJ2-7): DTGVSQNPRHKITKRGQNVTFRCDPISEHNRLYWYRQTLGQGPEFLTYFQNEAQLEKSRLLSDRFSAERPKGSFSTLEIQRTEQGDSAMYLCASDQGYSYEQYFGPGTRLTVT.

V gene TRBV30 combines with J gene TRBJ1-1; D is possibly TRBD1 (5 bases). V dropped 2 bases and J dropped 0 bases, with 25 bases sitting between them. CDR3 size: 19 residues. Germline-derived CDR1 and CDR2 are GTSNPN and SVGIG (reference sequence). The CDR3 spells CAWSTGKTRVPGVNTEAFF. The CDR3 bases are TGTGCCTGGAGTACGGGGAAAACGAGGGTGCCGGGGGTGAACACTGAAGCTTTCTTT.

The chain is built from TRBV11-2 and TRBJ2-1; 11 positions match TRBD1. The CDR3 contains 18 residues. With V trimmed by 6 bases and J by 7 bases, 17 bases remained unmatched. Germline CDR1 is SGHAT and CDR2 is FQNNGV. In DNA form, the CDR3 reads TGTGCCAGCAGTTTGATAATACCGGGACAGGGGGTGCGGAATGAGCAGTTCTTC. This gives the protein CASSLIIPGQGVRNEQFF. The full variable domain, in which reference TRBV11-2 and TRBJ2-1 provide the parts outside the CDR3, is EAGVAQSPRYKIIEKRQSVAFWCNPISGHATLYWYQQILGQGPKLLIQFQNNGVVDDSQLPKDRFSAERLKGVDSTLKIQPAKLEDSAVYLCASSLIIPGQGVRNEQFFGPGTRLTVL.